This TCR beta chain is drawn from a study of human T cells and chemical hapten exposure. The time point is: pre-sensitization, week 0. Described treatment: therapeutic diphenylcyclopropenone sensitization with weekly scalp DPC. The study used a library that attached unique molecular identifiers to individual cDNA molecules. TCRdb re-called the RACE reads through MiXCR, storing one row per CDR3 protein. The sample contains about 180,000 distinct CDR3 sequences, around 30% of which appear only once. Germline V lookup: CDR1 SGHVS, CDR2 FQNEAQ. This CDR3 is built from 14 residues. Deletions cut 0 bases from V and 5 bases from J, with 8 bases between. This clonotype has a handful of counts.

V usage is TRBV7-8 and J usage is TRBJ1-5, with TRBD1 as a possible D gene (5 bases). This TCR was recovered from a woman aged 25 to 39 with alopecia areata. Some clones in this sample may be carry-over from other donors' samples. Sequences were derived from whole blood, sampled in connection with sensitization to the hapten diphenylcyclopropenone (DPC). In DNA, the CDR3 is TGTGCCAGCAGCTTAGCAGGGGTGCATCAGCCCCAGCATTTT. Protein product: CASSLAGVHQPQHF.